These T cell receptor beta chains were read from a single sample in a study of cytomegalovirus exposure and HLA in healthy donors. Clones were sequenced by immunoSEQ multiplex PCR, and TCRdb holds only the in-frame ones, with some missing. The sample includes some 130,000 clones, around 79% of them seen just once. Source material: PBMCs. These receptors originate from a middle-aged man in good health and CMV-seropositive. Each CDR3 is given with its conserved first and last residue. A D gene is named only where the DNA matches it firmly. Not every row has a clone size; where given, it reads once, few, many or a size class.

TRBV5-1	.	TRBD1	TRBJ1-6	CASSFGDRENSPLHF	TGCGCCAGCAGCTTTGGGGACAGGGAAAATTCACCCCTCCACTTT
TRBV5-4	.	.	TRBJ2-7	CAFRGTAYEQYF	TGTGCCTTCCGGGGGACCGCCTACGAGCAGTACTTC
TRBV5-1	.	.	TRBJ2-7	CASSLEGVSYEQYF	TGCGCCAGCAGCTTGGAAGGGGTCTCCTACGAGCAGTACTTC
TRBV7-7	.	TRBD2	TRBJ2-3	CASSPGLAGVTDTQYF	TGTGCCAGCAGCCCCGGACTAGCGGGAGTGACAGATACGCAGTATTTT
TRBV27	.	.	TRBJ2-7	CASSLQGPGNYEQYF	TGTGCCAGCAGTTTACAGGGGCCAGGAAACTACGAGCAGTACTTC
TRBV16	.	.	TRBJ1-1	CASSRGTNTEAFF	TGTGCCAGCAGCCGCGGTACCAACACTGAAGCTTTCTTT
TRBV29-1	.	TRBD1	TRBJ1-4	CSARTGGSEKLFF	TGCAGCGCCAGGACAGGGGGAAGTGAAAAACTGTTTTTT
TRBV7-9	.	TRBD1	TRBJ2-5	CASSLAHRGQETQYF	TGTGCCAGCAGCTTAGCCCACAGGGGCCAAGAGACCCAGTACTTC
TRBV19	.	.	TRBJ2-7	CASSTPRGLTSYEQYF	TGTGCCAGTAGTACTCCACGGGGACTCACCTCCTACGAGCAGTACTTC
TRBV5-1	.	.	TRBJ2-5	CASSSGTSFGETQYF	TGCGCCAGCAGCTCCGGGACATCCTTTGGGGAGACCCAGTACTTC
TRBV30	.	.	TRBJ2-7	CAWSSLSYEQYF	TGTGCCTGGAGTTCGCTATCCTACGAGCAGTACTTC
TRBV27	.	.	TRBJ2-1	CASSLRGDQFF	TGTGCCAGCAGTCTCAGGGGCGATCAGTTCTTC
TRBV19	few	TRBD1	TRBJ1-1	CASRELGDSEAFF	TGTGCCAGTAGAGAGTTGGGGGACAGTGAAGCTTTCTTT
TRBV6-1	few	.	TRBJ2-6	CATEPSGANVLTF	TGTGCCACCGAGCCCTCTGGGGCCAACGTCCTGACTTTC
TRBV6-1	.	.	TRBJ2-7	CASSLDSISSYEQYF	TGTGCCAGCAGTCTGGACTCAATCAGCTCCTACGAGCAGTACTTC
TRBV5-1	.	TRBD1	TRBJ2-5	CASSFSRVGTGDQTQYF	TGCGCCAGCAGCTTCTCTCGGGTGGGGACAGGGGACCAAACCCAGTACTTC
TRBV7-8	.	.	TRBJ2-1	CASSLERSDEQFF	TGTGCCAGCAGCTTAGAGCGTAGTGATGAGCAGTTCTTC
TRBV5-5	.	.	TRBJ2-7	CASSLGGALYEQYF	TGTGCCAGCAGCTTGGGGGGAGCGCTCTACGAGCAGTACTTC
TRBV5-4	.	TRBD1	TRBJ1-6	CASSLVQGFGNSPLHF	TGTGCCAGCAGCTTGGTACAGGGGTTTGGTAATTCACCCCTCCACTTT
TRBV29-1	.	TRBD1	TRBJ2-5	CSVETGGRGDF	TGCAGCGTAGAGACAGGGGGCAGGGGTGACTTC
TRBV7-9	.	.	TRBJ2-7	CSSSHRVQGGPLEQYF	TGTTCCAGCAGCCATCGCGTCCAGGGGGGCCCCCTCGAGCAGTACTTC
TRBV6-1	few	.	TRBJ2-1	CASSEYYNEQFF	TGTGCCAGCAGTGAGTACTACAATGAGCAGTTCTTC
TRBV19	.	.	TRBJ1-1	CASRHREGNTEAFF	TGTGCCAGTAGGCATAGAGAGGGGAACACTGAAGCTTTCTTT
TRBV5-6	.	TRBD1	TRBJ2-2	CASSIWDRVTGELFF	TGTGCCAGCAGCATATGGGACAGGGTGACCGGGGAGCTGTTTTTT
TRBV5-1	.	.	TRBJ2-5	CASSTQGQETQYF	TGCGCCAGCAGCACCCAGGGGCAAGAGACCCAGTACTTC
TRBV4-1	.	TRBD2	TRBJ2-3	CASSQDLSGSSDTQYF	TGCGCCAGCAGCCAAGATCTAAGCGGGAGTTCAGATACGCAGTATTTT
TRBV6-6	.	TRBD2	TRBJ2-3	CASRELAGGNMDTQYF	TGTGCCAGCAGAGAACTAGCGGGAGGGAATATGGATACGCAGTATTTT
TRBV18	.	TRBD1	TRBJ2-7	CASSPPTGGWDEQYF	TGTGCCAGCTCACCACCAACAGGGGGCTGGGACGAGCAGTACTTC
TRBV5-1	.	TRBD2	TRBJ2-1	CASSLGGRTNEQFF	TGCGCCAGCAGCTTGGGCGGGAGAACCAATGAGCAGTTCTTC
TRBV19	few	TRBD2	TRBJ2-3	CASRPSGLAGVDTQYF	TGTGCCAGTAGGCCATCGGGCCTAGCGGGAGTAGATACGCAGTATTTT
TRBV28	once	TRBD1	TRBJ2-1	CASSLWSDRGYNEQFF	TGTGCCAGCAGTTTATGGTCTGACAGGGGCTACAATGAGCAGTTCTTC
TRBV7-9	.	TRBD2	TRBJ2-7	CASSPQTSGSSEEQYF	TGTGCCAGCAGCCCCCAGACTAGCGGGAGTTCTGAAGAGCAGTACTTC
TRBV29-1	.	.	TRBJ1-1	CSVGQEGKHTEAFF	TGCAGCGTTGGGCAGGAGGGGAAACACACTGAAGCTTTCTTT
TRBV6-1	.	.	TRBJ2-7	CASSEPTRSYEQYF	TGTGCCAGCAGTGAACCTACCCGGAGCTACGAGCAGTACTTC
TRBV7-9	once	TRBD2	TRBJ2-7	CASSPGGGEYF	TGTGCCAGCAGCCCCGGGGGGGGCGAGTACTTC
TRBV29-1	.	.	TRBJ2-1	CSVEDHDGSSYNEQFF	TGCAGCGTTGAAGATCATGACGGGAGCTCCTACAATGAGCAGTTCTTC
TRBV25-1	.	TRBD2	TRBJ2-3	CASSDRAGGGTDTQYF	TGTGCCAGCAGTGACAGAGCGGGAGGGGGCACAGATACGCAGTATTTT
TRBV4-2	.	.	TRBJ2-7	CASSQDLSGASYEQYF	TGTGCCAGCAGCCAAGATTTAAGCGGAGCGTCCTACGAGCAGTACTTC
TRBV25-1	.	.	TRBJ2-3	CASRASLTSTDTQYF	TGTGCCAGCAGGGCCTCCCTTACCAGCACAGATACGCAGTATTTT
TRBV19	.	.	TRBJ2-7	CASSICIEQYF	TGTGCCAGTAGTATCTGTATAGAGCAGTACTTC
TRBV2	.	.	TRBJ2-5	CASSGSDQETQYF	TGTGCCAGCAGTGGGTCAGACCAAGAGACCCAGTACTTC
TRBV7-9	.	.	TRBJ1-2	CASSLGRRNYGYTF	TGTGCCAGCAGCTTAGGCAGGCGAAACTATGGCTACACCTTC
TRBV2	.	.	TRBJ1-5	CASRGSSNQPQHF	TGTGCCAGCAGGGGCAGTAGCAATCAGCCCCAGCATTTT
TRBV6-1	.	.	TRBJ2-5	CASSPLREGTQYF	TGTGCCAGCAGTCCACTACGGGAAGGGACCCAGTACTTC
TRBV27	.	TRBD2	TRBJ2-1	CASTIPGSSGPAEQFF	TGTGCCAGCACCATACCGGGTTCTAGCGGGCCCGCCGAGCAGTTCTTC
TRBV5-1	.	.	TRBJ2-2	CASSLARANTGELFF	TGCGCCAGCAGCTTGGCCAGGGCGAACACCGGGGAGCTGTTTTTT
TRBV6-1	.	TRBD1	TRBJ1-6	CASSAQHGTALNSPLHF	TGTGCCAGCAGTGCCCAACATGGGACAGCATTAAATTCACCCCTCCACTTT
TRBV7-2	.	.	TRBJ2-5	CASSLAGHRLTQYF	TGTGCCAGCAGCTTAGCGGGACACCGATTGACCCAGTACTTC
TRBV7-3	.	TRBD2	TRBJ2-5	CASSLSGSGETQYF	TGTGCCAGCAGCCTTAGCGGGAGCGGAGAGACCCAGTACTTC
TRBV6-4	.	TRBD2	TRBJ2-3	CASRVTSGRALVF	TGTGCCAGCAGGGTGACTAGCGGGAGGGCCTTAGTATTT
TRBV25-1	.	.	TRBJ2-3	CASSVGGELNTQYF	TGTGCCAGCAGTGTTGGAGGGGAGTTAAATACGCAGTATTTT
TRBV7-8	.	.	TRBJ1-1	CASNPRGGAYEAFF	TGTGCCAGCAACCCTCGGGGGGGCGCCTATGAAGCTTTCTTT
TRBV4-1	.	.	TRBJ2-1	CASSQEGAVNEQFF	TGCGCCAGCAGCCAAGAGGGGGCCGTGAATGAGCAGTTCTTC
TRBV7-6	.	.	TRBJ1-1	CASSLGQNTEAFF	TGTGCCAGCAGCTTAGGGCAGAACACTGAAGCTTTCTTT
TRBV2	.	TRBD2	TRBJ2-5	CAKRLADSKQTQYF	TGTGCCAAGAGACTAGCGGACTCGAAGCAGACCCAGTACTTC